A single sample gave rise to the 28 T cell receptor beta chains below, sequenced in a study of identical twins. TCRdb re-derived calls from the 5' RACE reads in MiXCR, one entry per CDR3 protein. The sample has about 530,000 distinct CDR3 sequences, about 15% seen once; the top ten hold roughly 0.42%. These same records also appear under a second study, on yellow fever vaccine responses in identical twins.

The sequenced sample consisted of CD4+ T cells sorted from blood. The receptors were sampled from a woman between 18 and 29 years old in good health.

The J gene is TRBJ2-2, the V gene TRBV12-3 or TRBV12-4; D could derive from TRBD1 or TRBD2 (5 bases each). Trimming stripped 8 bases from V and 0 bases from J, with 22 bases between. This CDR3 spans 18 amino acids. The CDR3 bases are TGTGCCAGCCGCTGCTCGGGACGCACTTTGACGAACACCGGGGAGCTGTTTTTT. Protein: CASRCSGRTLTNTGELFF.

This clonotype showed up just a few times. This rearrangement joins TRBV5-1 to TRBJ1-4; a weak D match, TRBD1 (5 bases). V dropped 4 bases and J dropped 5 bases, with 15 bases sitting between them. The CDR3 loop spans 15 amino acids. Germline CDR1 and CDR2: SGHRS and YFSETQ. In DNA, the CDR3 is TGCGCCAGCAGCCGGCTCGGGGGGACCAATGAAAAACTGTTTTTT. This gives the protein CASSRLGGTNEKLFF.

The J gene is TRBJ2-5, the V gene TRBV29-1, with no clear D. The germline gives CDR1 SQVTM, CDR2 ANQGSEA. Trimming removed 3 bases at V and 4 bases at J, with 12 bases between. The CDR3 loop spans 13 amino acids. The CDR3 region has the DNA TGCAGCGTTGAGAACACCCCCGGAGAGACCCAGTACTTC. It specifies CSVENTPGETQYF.

The chain uses TRBV7-9 and TRBJ1-2; 7 bases match TRBD1. Germline V lookup: CDR1 SEHNR, CDR2 FQNEAQ (reference sequence). With 4 bases clipped from V and 7 bases from J, the junction kept 6 bases outside the gene matches. This CDR3 comprises 13 residues. This chain's CDR3 is CASSSTGWSGYTF. CDR3 bases: TGTGCCAGCAGCTCGACAGGGTGGTCTGGCTACACCTTC. Combining the CDR3 with reference TRBV7-9 and TRBJ1-2 gives the whole variable domain DTGVSQNPRHKITKRGQNVTFRCDPISEHNRLYWYRQTLGQGPEFLTYFQNEAQLEKSRLLSDRFSAERPKGSFSTLEIQRTEQGDSAMYLCASSSTGWSGYTFGSGTRLTVV.

The chain carries TRBV10-2 and TRBJ2-7; D is perhaps TRBD1 (5 bases). Trimming stripped 6 bases from V and 7 bases from J, with 22 bases between. The germline CDR1 and CDR2 sequences are WSHSY and SAAADI. The CDR3 sequence is 15 residues long. The CDR3 here is CASSGGGVGRREQYV. In DNA, the CDR3 is TGCGCCAGCAGCGGCGGCGGAGTGGGGCGAAGAGAGCAGTACGTC.

This clonotype turned up a few times. J is TRBJ2-1 and V is TRBV20-1; D gene uncertain. The CDR3 consists of 14 residues. CDR1 is DFQATT, CDR2 SNEGSKA, per germline (reference sequence). Trimming took off 3 bases at V and 1 base at J, with 10 bases between the two ends. The CDR3 region is CSASYGFSYNEQFF. Here the CDR3 DNA reads TGCAGTGCTAGTTATGGGTTTTCCTACAATGAGCAGTTCTTC.

This clonotype was counted only a few times. J is TRBJ1-6 and V is TRBV10-2; D possibly corresponds to TRBD1 (5 bases). The CDR3 length is 13 residues. V was trimmed by 3 bases and J by 10 bases, leaving 10 bases between them. Germline V CDR1 and CDR2: WSHSY, SAAADI. The CDR3 is CASSDPGHSPLHF. In nucleotides, the CDR3 is TGCGCCAGCAGTGATCCAGGGCACTCACCCCTCCACTTT.

This clonotype turned up a few times. The genes are TRBV11-2 and TRBJ2-1, with 9 bases that match TRBD2. The CDR3 is 15 amino acids. The V and J ends lost 1 base and 9 bases, in that order; junction bases with no gene match: 7. The V gene's germline CDR1 is SGHAT and CDR2 FQNNGV. In DNA form, the CDR3 reads TGTGCCAGCAGCTTAGTTAGCGGGAGAGACGTTGAGCAGTTCTTC. This gives the protein CASSLVSGRDVEQFF.

This clonotype was found once. The CDR3 loop reads CASSRPDRGQFGNTIYF. CDR3 DNA: TGTGCCAGCAGCCGTCCGGACAGGGGGCAGTTCGGAAACACCATATATTTT. The rearrangement uses TRBV3-1 and TRBJ1-3, with TRBD1 matching 11 bases. The CDR3 covers 17 residues. With 4 bases clipped from V and 4 bases from J, the junction kept 9 bases outside the gene matches. The germline gives CDR1 LGHDT, CDR2 YNNKEL (reference sequence). The full variable domain, rest sourced from reference TRBV3-1 and TRBJ1-3, is DTAVSQTPKYLVTQMGNDKSIKCEQNLGHDTMYWYKQDSKKFLKIMFSYNNKELIINETVPNRFSPKSPDKAHLNLHINSLELGDSAVYFCASSRPDRGQFGNTIYFGEGSWLTVV.

The rearrangement joins TRBV10-3 to TRBJ2-7, with D uncertain. In germline, CDR1 is ENHRY, CDR2 SYGVKD. The CDR3 has 13 amino acids. The V and J ends lost 6 bases and 4 bases respectively, with 13 bases between them. CDR3 DNA sequence: TGTGCCATCAGGACTGTAGGGTCGTACGAGCAGTACTTC. It codes for CAIRTVGSYEQYF.

The V call is TRBV5-1, the J call TRBJ2-7; 12 bases match TRBD2. CDR1 is SGHRS and CDR2 is YFSETQ in the germline V gene. This CDR3 is 17 amino acids long. J gave up 7 bases and V 0 bases, and 11 bases lay outside the gene matches. CDR3 DNA: TGCGCCAGCAGCTTGGGGACCCTAGCGGGAGGGCCAAAAGAGCAGTACTTC. Amino acid sequence: CASSLGTLAGGPKEQYF.

This clonotype was recorded a few times. The gene calls are TRBV5-6 and TRBJ2-2; 11 nucleotides align to TRBD2. Losses at the gene ends were 2 bases for V and 3 bases for J; bases not matched to a gene: 6. Per the germline V gene, CDR1 is SGHDT and CDR2 is YYEEEE. The CDR3 sequence is 17 residues long. The CDR3 sequence is CASSFSPLAGDTGELFF. The CDR3 nucleotides read TGTGCCAGCAGCTTTTCCCCACTAGCGGGAGACACCGGGGAGCTGTTTTTT.

This chain uses TRBV5-6 with TRBJ2-7; 9 nucleotides align to TRBD2. J gave up 4 bases and V 2 bases, and 7 bases lay outside the gene matches. This CDR3 region has 15 residues. CDR1 is SGHDT and CDR2 is YYEEEE in the germline V gene. The CDR3 protein is CASSLTGTSRYEQYF. In DNA form, the CDR3 reads TGTGCCAGCAGCTTAACCGGGACTAGCCGGTACGAGCAGTACTTC.

This clonotype turned up a few times. The V gene is TRBV9, the J gene TRBJ2-7, with 11 bases lining up with TRBD2. V lost 3 bases to trimming and J lost 3 bases; unmatched junction nucleotides: 8. CDR3 length equals 16 residues. Germline CDR1 is SGDLS and CDR2 is YYNGEE. For the CDR3, the DNA is TGTGCCAGCAGCGCCGTAGCGGGAGGGCCCGTCTACGAGCAGTACTTC. Translation gives CASSAVAGGPVYEQYF.

This clonotype was seen a few times. This chain uses TRBV5-6 with TRBJ2-7; D not resolved. The CDR3 runs to 12 residues. Germline V lookup: CDR1 SGHDT, CDR2 YYEEEE. The ends were cut back, 4 bases at V and 3 bases at J, with 8 bases in the middle. The CDR3 DNA sequence: TGTGCCAGCAGCAAGGACGGCTACGAGCAGTACTTC. This sequence encodes CASSKDGYEQYF.

This clonotype was counted at least ten times. The V call is TRBV24-1, the J call TRBJ2-7; D not certain. The CDR3 length is 12 residues. Trimming took 0 bases from V and 4 from J, leaving 3 bases between them. Germline CDR1 is KGHDR and CDR2 is SFDVKD. Written as DNA, the CDR3 is TGTGCCACCAGTGATTTGGGGTACGAGCAGTACTTC. Its protein is CATSDLGYEQYF.

The sample holds a few counts of this clonotype. The J gene is TRBJ2-1, the V gene TRBV6-5, with D tentatively TRBD2 (6 bases). V shed 2 bases and J shed 6 bases, with 8 bases lying between them. CDR1 is MNHEY, CDR2 SVGAGI, per germline. The CDR3 totals 13 residues. Here the CDR3 DNA reads TGTGCCAGCAGTTACACCGGGAGCAATGAGCAGTTCTTC. It codes for CASSYTGSNEQFF.

A few counts support this clonotype. The V gene is TRBV3-1, the J gene TRBJ1-1, with D tentatively TRBD1 (5 bases). The CDR3 loop spans 18 amino acids. Germline V CDR1 and CDR2: LGHDT, YNNKEL (reference sequence). The V end was cut by 0 bases, the J end by 4 bases, with 21 bases between. CDR3 in amino acids: CASSQEARGRRSSTEAFF. CDR3 sequence (DNA): TGTGCCAGCAGCCAAGAAGCAAGGGGACGAAGGAGCTCCACTGAAGCTTTCTTT.

This clonotype turned up a few times. The V and J genes are TRBV24-1 and TRBJ2-3; tentatively, D is TRBD1 (6 bases). The germline V gene has CDR1 KGHDR and CDR2 SFDVKD. The V end was cut by 4 bases, the J end by 6 bases, with 19 bases between. This CDR3 is 16 amino acids long. The CDR3 protein is CATSDRAGDVSDTQYF. The CDR3 nucleotides are TGTGCCACCAGTGACCGAGCAGGGGACGTATCGGATACGCAGTATTTT.

Here the CDR3 reads CASSTQRGRASSYNEQFF. DNA for the CDR3: TGTGCCAGCAGCACCCAGCGGGGCAGGGCGAGCTCCTACAATGAGCAGTTCTTC. The chain employs TRBV11-1 and TRBJ2-1, with TRBD2 matching over 7 bases. The CDR3 extends over 18 amino acids. Germline CDR1 SGHAT, CDR2 FQDESV (reference sequence). V gave up 5 bases and J gave up 0 bases; unmatched junction bases: 13.

This clonotype was picked up a small number of times. The chain links TRBV5-1 to TRBJ1-1; 8 bases line up with TRBD1. Per germline, CDR1 SGHRS and CDR2 YFSETQ. The CDR3 is 14 residues long. The V segment lost 0 bases and the J segment 6 bases; nucleotides outside the gene matches: 4. The CDR3 here is CASSLGTGRSEAFF. The CDR3 bases are TGCGCCAGCAGCTTGGGGACAGGGCGCTCTGAAGCTTTCTTT.

The genes are TRBV9 and TRBJ2-1, with TRBD2 as a possible D gene (6 bases). The CDR3 is 20 amino acids. Germline values: CDR1 SGDLS, CDR2 YYNGEE. Between the trimmed V and J ends, which lost 0 bases and 0 bases, there was a span of 22 bases. CDR3 loop: CASSVGLARVELSSYNEQFF. The CDR3 nucleotides are TGTGCCAGCAGCGTAGGCCTAGCGCGTGTTGAACTCAGCTCCTACAATGAGCAGTTCTTC.

The chain carries TRBV24-1 and TRBJ2-3; 11 bases match TRBD2. V shed 0 bases, J shed 2 bases, and the junction held 9 bases outside the gene matches. The CDR3 extends over 19 amino acids. The V gene's germline CDR1 is KGHDR and CDR2 SFDVKD. This chain's CDR3 is CATSDLKGRLAGNTDTQYF. The DNA of the CDR3 is TGTGCCACCAGTGATTTGAAGGGGAGACTAGCGGGAAACACAGATACGCAGTATTTT.

There are a few counts of this clonotype. The chain employs TRBV4-1 and TRBJ2-5; D gene uncertain. Trimming shortened V by 4 bases and J by 5 bases, and 17 bases separated the two germline ends. Per germline, CDR1 MGHRA and CDR2 YSYEKL. The CDR3 runs 15 residues. As DNA, the CDR3 is TGCGCCAGCAGCCTCCCTTCCGGGCCCATGGAGACCCAGTACTTC. Amino acids: CASSLPSGPMETQYF.

This clonotype appeared a few times. J is TRBJ2-5 and V is TRBV9; no clear D gene. The CDR3 covers 13 residues. Germline values: CDR1 SGDLS, CDR2 YYNGEE. V shed 3 bases and J shed 7 bases, with 13 bases lying between them. As DNA, the CDR3 is TGTGCCAGCAGCGCGACGGACCGAGGGACCCAGTACTTC. Translated: CASSATDRGTQYF.

The V and J genes are TRBV5-1 and TRBJ2-2; 10 positions agree with TRBD2. CDR1 is SGHRS and CDR2 is YFSETQ in the germline V gene. The CDR3 totals 16 residues. V trimming: 0 bases; J trimming: 3 bases; junction bases outside the gene matches: 2. CDR3 sequence: CASSLGTSGYTGELFF. The CDR3 coding sequence is TGCGCCAGCAGCTTGGGGACTAGCGGATACACCGGGGAGCTGTTTTTT.

The V and J genes are TRBV12-3 or TRBV12-4 and TRBJ2-5, with D perhaps being TRBD1 or TRBD2 (6 bases each). This CDR3 has 16 residues. V was trimmed by 6 bases and J by 4 bases, leaving 21 bases between them. This chain's CDR3 is CASSPTGAGLRETQYF. CDR3 DNA: TGTGCCAGCAGCCCGACGGGGGCGGGTTTAAGAGAGACCCAGTACTTC.

The chain combines TRBV12-3 or TRBV12-4 with TRBJ2-2; 14 bases match TRBD2. V gave up 6 bases and J gave up 4 bases; unmatched junction bases: 7. This CDR3 comprises 17 residues. CDR3 residues: CASRKTSGGVTTGELFF. In DNA form, the CDR3 reads TGTGCCAGCAGGAAGACTAGCGGGGGGGTGACCACCGGGGAGCTGTTTTTT.